The T cell receptor beta chain under discussion was sequenced for a study of T cell repertoires in cytomegalovirus infection. TCRdb re-derived calls from the reads in MiXCR, one entry per CDR3 protein. The data contain about 570,000 distinct CDR3 sequences, almost 40% of them singletons. Germline lookup yields CDR1 GTSNPN and CDR2 SVGIG (reference sequence). The CDR3 is 16 amino acids. The V and J ends lost 4 bases and 0 bases, in that order; junction bases with no gene match: 9. Concerning this clonotype: As yet, its antigen is unknown.

Study-wide results and caveats: Ex vivo responses were dominated by HLA-C-restricted CMV-specific TCR beta clonotypes.

Here the sequenced sample was cultured PBMCs, taken from culture after CMV antigen stimulation. The clonotype originates from a human donor in good health (CMV status not recorded). Some clones in this sample may be carry-over from other donors' samples. The chain combines TRBV30 with TRBJ1-3, with TRBD1 matching 7 bases. Written as DNA, the CDR3 is TGTGCCTGGAACGGGGACAGACACCACTCTGGAAACACCATATATTTT. Amino acids: CAWNGDRHHSGNTIYF.